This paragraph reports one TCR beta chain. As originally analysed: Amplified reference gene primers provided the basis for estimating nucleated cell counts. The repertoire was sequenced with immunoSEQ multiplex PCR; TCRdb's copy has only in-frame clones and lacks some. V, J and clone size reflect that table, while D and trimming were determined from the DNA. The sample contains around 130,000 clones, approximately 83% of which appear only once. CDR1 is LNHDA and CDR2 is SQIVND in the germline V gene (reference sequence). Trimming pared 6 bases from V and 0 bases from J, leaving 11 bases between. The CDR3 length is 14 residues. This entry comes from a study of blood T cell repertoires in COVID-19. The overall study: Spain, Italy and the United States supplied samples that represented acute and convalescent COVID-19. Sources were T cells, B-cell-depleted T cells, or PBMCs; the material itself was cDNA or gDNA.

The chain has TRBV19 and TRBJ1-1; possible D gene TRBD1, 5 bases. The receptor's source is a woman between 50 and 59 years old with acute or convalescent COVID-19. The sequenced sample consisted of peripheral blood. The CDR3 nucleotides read TGTGCCAGTAGACCTGACAGATTGAACACTGAAGCTTTCTTT. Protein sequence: CASRPDRLNTEAFF.